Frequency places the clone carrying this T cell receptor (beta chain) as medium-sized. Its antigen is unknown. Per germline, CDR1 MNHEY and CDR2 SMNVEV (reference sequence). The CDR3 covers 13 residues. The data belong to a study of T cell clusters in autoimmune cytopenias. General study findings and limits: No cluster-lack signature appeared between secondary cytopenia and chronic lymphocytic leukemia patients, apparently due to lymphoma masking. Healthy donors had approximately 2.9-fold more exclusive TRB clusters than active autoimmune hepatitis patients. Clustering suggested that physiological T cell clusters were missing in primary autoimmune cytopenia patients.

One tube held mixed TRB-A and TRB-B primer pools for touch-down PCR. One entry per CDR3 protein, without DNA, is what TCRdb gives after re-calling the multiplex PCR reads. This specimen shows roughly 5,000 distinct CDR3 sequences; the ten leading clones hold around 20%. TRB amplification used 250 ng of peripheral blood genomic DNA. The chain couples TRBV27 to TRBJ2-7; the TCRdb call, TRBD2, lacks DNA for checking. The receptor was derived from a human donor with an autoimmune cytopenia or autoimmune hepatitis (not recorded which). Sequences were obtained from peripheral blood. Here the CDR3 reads CASSSLVSYEQYF.